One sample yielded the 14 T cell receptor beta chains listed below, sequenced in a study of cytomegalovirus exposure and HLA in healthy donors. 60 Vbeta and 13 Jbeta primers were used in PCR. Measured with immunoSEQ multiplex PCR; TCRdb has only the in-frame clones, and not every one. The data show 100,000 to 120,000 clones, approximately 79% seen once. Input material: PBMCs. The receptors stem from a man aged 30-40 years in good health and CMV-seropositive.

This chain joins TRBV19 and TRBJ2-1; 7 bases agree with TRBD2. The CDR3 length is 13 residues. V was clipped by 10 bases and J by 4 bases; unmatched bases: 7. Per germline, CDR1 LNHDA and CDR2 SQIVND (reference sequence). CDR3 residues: CATTSDPYNEQFF. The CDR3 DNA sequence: TGTGCCACCACTAGCGACCCTTACAATGAGCAGTTCTTC.

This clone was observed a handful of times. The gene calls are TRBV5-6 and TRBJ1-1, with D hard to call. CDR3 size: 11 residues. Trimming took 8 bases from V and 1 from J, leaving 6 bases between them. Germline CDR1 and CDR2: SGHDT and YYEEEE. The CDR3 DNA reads TGTGCCAGTGAGTCGAACACTGAAGCTTTCTTT. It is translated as CASESNTEAFF. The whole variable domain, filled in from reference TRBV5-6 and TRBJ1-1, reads DAGVTQSPTHLIKTRGQQVTLRCSPKSGHDTVSWYQQALGQGPQFIFQYYEEEERQRGNFPDRFSGHQFPNYSSELNVNALLLGDSALYLCASESNTEAFFGQGTRLTVV.

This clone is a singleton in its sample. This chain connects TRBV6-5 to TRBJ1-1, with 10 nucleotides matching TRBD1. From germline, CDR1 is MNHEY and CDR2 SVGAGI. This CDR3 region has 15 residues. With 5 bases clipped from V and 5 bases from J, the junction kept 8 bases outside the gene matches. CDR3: CASSPRQGAGTEAFF. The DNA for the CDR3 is TGTGCCAGCAGTCCAAGACAGGGGGCGGGGACTGAAGCTTTCTTT.

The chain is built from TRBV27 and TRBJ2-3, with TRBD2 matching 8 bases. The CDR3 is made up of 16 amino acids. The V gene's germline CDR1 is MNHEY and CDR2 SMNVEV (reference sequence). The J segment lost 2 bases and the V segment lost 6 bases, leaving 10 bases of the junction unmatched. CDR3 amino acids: CASSPSSGEFTDTQYF. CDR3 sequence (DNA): TGTGCCAGCAGCCCGAGTAGCGGGGAGTTCACAGATACGCAGTATTTT.

The CDR3 loop reads CASSQDSEGLKAEAFF. The CDR3 coding sequence is TGCGCCAGCAGCCAAGATTCGGAGGGGCTAAAGGCTGAAGCTTTCTTT. The chain is built from TRBV4-1 and TRBJ1-1; a possible D gene is TRBD1 (5 bases). Trimming cost V 0 bases and J 6 bases, with 17 bases left between them. Looked up from germline, CDR1 is MGHRA and CDR2 is YSYEKL. The CDR3 spans 16 residues.

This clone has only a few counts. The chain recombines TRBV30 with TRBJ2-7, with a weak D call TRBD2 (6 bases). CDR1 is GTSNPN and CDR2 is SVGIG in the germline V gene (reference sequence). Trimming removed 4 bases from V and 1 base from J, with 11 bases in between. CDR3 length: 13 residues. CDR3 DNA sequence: TGTGCCTGGACTCTGGGGGGATCCTACGAGCAGTACTTC. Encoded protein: CAWTLGGSYEQYF.

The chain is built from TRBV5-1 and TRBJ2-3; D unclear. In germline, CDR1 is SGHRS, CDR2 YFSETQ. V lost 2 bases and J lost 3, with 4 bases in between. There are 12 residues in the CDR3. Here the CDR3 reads CASSFSTDTQYF. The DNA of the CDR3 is TGCGCCAGCAGCTTTTCGACAGATACGCAGTATTTT.

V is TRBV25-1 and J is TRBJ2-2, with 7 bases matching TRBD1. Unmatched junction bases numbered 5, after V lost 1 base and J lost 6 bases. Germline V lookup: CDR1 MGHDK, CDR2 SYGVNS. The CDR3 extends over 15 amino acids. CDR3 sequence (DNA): TGTGCCAGCAGTGAATCCCGGGACAGATCCGGGGAGCTGTTTTTT. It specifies CASSESRDRSGELFF.

CDR3 nucleotide sequence: TGTGCCAGCAGCTCCAGGATGCCCCAAGAGACCCAGTACTTC. It codes for CASSSRMPQETQYF. The chain joins TRBV11-2 to TRBJ2-5, with D uncertain. V was trimmed by 4 bases and J by 1 base, leaving 10 bases between them. Germline CDR1 and CDR2: SGHAT and FQNNGV. The CDR3 spans 14 residues.

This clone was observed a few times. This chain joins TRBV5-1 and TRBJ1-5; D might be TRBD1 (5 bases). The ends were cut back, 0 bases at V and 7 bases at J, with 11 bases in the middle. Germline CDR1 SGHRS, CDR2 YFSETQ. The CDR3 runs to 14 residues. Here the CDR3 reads CASSLALGQQPQHF. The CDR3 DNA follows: TGCGCCAGCAGCTTGGCCTTGGGGCAGCAGCCCCAGCATTTT.

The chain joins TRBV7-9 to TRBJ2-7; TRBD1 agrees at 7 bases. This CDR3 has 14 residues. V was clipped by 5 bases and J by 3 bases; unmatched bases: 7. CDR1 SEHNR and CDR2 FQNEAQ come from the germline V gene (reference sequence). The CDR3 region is CASSPEGADYEQYF. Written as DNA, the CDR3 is TGTGCCAGCAGCCCAGAGGGGGCGGACTACGAGCAGTACTTC.

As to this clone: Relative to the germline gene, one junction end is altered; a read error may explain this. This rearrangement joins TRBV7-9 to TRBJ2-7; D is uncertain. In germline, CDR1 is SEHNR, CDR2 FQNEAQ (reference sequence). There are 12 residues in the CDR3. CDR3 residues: CSSSASSYEQYF. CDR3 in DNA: TGTTCCAGCAGCGCTAGCTCCTACGAGCAGTACTTC.

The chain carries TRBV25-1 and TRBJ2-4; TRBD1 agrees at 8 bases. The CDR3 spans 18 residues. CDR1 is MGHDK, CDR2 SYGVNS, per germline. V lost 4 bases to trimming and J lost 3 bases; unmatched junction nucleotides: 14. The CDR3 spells CASSASMVQGADKNIQYF. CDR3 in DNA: TGTGCCAGCAGTGCCTCAATGGTCCAGGGGGCCGACAAAAACATTCAGTACTTC. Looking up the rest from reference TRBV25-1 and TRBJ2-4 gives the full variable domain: EADIYQTPRYLVIGTGKKITLECSQTMGHDKMYWYQQDPGMELHLIHYSYGVNSTEKGDLSSESTVSRIRTEHFPLTLESARPSHTSQYLCASSASMVQGADKNIQYFGAGTRLSVL.

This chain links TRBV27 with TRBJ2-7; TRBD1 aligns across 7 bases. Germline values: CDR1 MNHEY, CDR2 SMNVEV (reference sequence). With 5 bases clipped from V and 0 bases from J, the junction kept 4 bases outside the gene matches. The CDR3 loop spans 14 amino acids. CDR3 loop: CASSPTGNSYEQYF. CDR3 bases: TGTGCCAGCAGTCCGACAGGGAACTCCTACGAGCAGTACTTC.